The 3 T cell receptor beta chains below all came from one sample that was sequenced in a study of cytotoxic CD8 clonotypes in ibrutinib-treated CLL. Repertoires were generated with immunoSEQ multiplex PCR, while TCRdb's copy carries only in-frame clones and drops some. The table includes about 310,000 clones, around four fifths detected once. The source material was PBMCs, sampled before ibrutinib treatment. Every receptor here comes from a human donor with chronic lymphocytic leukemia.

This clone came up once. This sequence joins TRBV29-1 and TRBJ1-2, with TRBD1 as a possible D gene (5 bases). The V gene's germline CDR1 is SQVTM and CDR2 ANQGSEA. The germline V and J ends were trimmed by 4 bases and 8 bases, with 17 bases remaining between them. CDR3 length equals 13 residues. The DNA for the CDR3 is TGCAGCGTTGTGGACCCCCGTGGGGGGGGCTACACCTTC. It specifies CSVVDPRGGGYTF.

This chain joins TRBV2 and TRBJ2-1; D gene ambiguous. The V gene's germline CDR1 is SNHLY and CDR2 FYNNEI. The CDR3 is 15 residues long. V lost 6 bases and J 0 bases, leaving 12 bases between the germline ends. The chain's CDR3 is CASSGESSSYNEQFF. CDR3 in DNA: TGTGCCAGCAGCGGAGAGTCCAGCTCCTACAATGAGCAGTTCTTC.

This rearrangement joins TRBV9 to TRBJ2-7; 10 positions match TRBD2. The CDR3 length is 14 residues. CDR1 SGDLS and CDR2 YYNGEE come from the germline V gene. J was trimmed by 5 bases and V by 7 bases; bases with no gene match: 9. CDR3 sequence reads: CASGTVAGGDEQYF. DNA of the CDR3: TGTGCCAGCGGGACGGTAGCGGGAGGTGACGAGCAGTACTTC.